The 7 T cell receptor beta chains below all came from one sample that was sequenced in a study of radiotherapy plus CTLA-4 blockade in lung cancer. Using immunoSEQ multiplex PCR, the repertoire was profiled, and TCRdb retains in-frame clones only, with some absent. The sample carries roughly 110,000 clones, around 85% recorded once. The material sequenced was peripheral blood, taken from a patient treated with radiotherapy plus ipilimumab. These receptors all stem from a human donor with non-small cell lung cancer that progressed on radiotherapy plus ipilimumab. Some clones in this sample may be carry-over from other donors' samples.

The chain employs TRBV9 and TRBJ2-3, with a weak D call TRBD1 (5 bases). Germline loops: CDR1 SGDLS, CDR2 YYNGEE. There are 14 residues in the CDR3. V was clipped by 3 bases and J by 2 bases, with 10 bases between them. CDR3 sequence: CASSGGTFTDTQYF. CDR3 coding DNA: TGTGCCAGCAGCGGGGGCACCTTCACAGATACGCAGTATTTT.

J is TRBJ1-6 and V is TRBV2; the D is unclear. The V end was cut by 6 bases, the J end by 0 bases, with 12 bases between. The CDR3 has 16 residues. Germline-derived CDR1 and CDR2 are SNHLY and FYNNEI. CDR3 protein: CASRGGSVSYNSPLHF. Written as DNA, the CDR3 is TGTGCCAGCAGGGGCGGTTCGGTCTCCTATAATTCACCCCTCCACTTT.

The V call is TRBV10-3, the J call TRBJ2-6; TRBD2 aligns across 13 bases. This CDR3 comprises 16 residues. CDR1 and CDR2 (germline): ENHRY, SYGVKD. Unmatched junction bases numbered 3, after V lost 10 bases and J lost 0 bases. Written as DNA, the CDR3 is TGTGCCACCGGACTAGCGGGGGACTCTGGGGCCAACGTCCTGACTTTC. Protein product: CATGLAGDSGANVLTF.

The chain employs TRBV27 and TRBJ2-7, with D possibly matching TRBD2 (6 bases). Trimming shortened V by 5 bases and J by 0 bases, and 14 bases separated the two germline ends. Germline CDR1 is MNHEY and CDR2 is SMNVEV (reference sequence). This CDR3 is built from 15 residues. The CDR3 region has the DNA TGTGCCAGCAGTCCCCTACTCGGGAGCTCCTACGAGCAGTACTTC. Amino acid sequence: CASSPLLGSSYEQYF.

This clone came up once. V is TRBV5-4 and J is TRBJ2-7, with 8 bases that match TRBD1. The trim removed 3 bases at V and 1 base at J, leaving 6 bases unmatched. The CDR3 is made up of 15 amino acids. Germline CDR1 SGHNT, CDR2 YYREEE (reference sequence). CDR3 in DNA: TGTGCCAGCAGCTCTAGACAGGGGCCTTCCTACGAGCAGTACTTC. This encodes CASSSRQGPSYEQYF.

V usage is TRBV9 and J usage is TRBJ1-2, with 9 bases matching TRBD1. J lost 2 bases, V lost 3 bases, and 8 bases had no gene match. Per germline, CDR1 SGDLS and CDR2 YYNGEE. CDR3 length: 16 amino acids. Here the CDR3 reads CASSGHGTGFNYGYTF. In DNA form, the CDR3 reads TGTGCCAGCAGCGGACACGGGACAGGGTTCAACTATGGCTACACCTTC.

V and J are TRBV5-6 and TRBJ2-2; possibly TRBD1 or TRBD2 for D (6 bases each). The CDR3 contains 16 residues. In germline, CDR1 is SGHDT, CDR2 YYEEEE. The germline V and J ends were trimmed by 2 bases and 5 bases, with 16 bases remaining between them. CDR3 loop: CASSLLWQGRTGELFF. The CDR3 nucleotides are TGTGCCAGCAGCTTATTGTGGCAGGGGAGGACCGGGGAGCTGTTTTTT.